The clone carrying this T cell receptor beta chain has at least ten counts. The entry originates in a study of regulatory T cells in long-lasting Graves disease. Arm-PCR of CDR3 regions with iRepertoire HTBI primers generated TCR beta libraries. TCRdb independently ran MiXCR on the multiplex PCR reads; one entry per CDR3 protein. The sample consists of approximately 460,000 distinct CDR3 sequences, about 15% of them appearing once. CDR1 and CDR2 (germline): PRHDT, FYEKMQ (reference sequence). This CDR3 contains 15 residues. Trimming cost V 4 bases and J 7 bases; bases outside gene matches: 9. The time point denotes: newly diagnosed GD, antithyroid drugs for less than 3 months. Extracted RNA from PBMCs served as the source of the TCR library. Patients all came to the study from an endocrinology department in Xi'an, China. These same data were also listed under a study on T cells in Graves' hyperthyroidism and ophthalmopathy.

This sequence joins TRBV13 and TRBJ2-1, with TRBD2 matching 8 bases. This sequence originates from a woman aged 25 to 39 with Graves disease. The sequencing here drew on peripheral blood mononuclear cells (PBMCs), taken at new diagnosis, from a patient treated with antithyroid drugs. The CDR3 loop is CASSSAGGMANEQFF. DNA of the CDR3: TGTGCCAGCAGCTCGGCGGGAGGAATGGCAAATGAGCAGTTCTTC.